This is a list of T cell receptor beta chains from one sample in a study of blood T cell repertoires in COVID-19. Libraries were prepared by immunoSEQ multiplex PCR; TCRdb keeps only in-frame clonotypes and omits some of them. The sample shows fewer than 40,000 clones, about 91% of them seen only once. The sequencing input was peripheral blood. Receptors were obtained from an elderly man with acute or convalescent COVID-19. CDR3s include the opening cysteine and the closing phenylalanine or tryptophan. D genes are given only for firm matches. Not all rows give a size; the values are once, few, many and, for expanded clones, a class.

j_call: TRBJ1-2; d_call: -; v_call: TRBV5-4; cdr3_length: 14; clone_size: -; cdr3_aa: CASSLDLSAYGYTF; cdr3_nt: TGTGCCAGCAGCTTGGATCTCAGCGCCTATGGCTACACCTTC
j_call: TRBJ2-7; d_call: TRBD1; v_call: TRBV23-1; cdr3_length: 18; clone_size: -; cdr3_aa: CASSQSRGTGTSSYEQYF; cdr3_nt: TGCGCCAGCAGTCAATCCAGGGGGACAGGGACATCCTCCTACGAGCAGTACTTC
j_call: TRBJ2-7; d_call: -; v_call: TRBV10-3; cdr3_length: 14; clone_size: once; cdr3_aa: CATGGLFEGYEQYF; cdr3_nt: TGTGCCACGGGTGGACTTTTTGAGGGCTACGAGCAGTACTTC
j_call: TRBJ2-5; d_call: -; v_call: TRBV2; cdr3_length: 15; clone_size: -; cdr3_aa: CASREQGRGQETQYF; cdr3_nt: TGTGCCAGCAGGGAACAGGGAAGGGGTCAAGAGACCCAGTACTTC
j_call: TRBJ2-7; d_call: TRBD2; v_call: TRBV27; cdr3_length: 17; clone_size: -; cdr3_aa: CASRWVASGRGGYEQYF; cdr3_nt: TGTGCCAGCCGTTGGGTAGCTAGCGGCCGTGGGGGCTACGAGCAGTACTTC
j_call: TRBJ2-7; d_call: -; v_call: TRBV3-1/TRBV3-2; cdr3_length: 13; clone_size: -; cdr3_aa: CASGPPGVYEQYF; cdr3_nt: TGTGCCAGCGGCCCACCCGGGGTCTACGAGCAGTACTTC
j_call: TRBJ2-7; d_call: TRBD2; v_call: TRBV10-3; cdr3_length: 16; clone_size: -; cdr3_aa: CAISLAGGTRSYEQYF; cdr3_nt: TGTGCCATCAGTCTTGCGGGGGGAACCCGCTCCTACGAGCAGTACTTC
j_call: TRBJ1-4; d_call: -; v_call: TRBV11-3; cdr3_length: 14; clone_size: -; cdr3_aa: CASSRGDRGEKLFF; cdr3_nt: TGTGCCAGCAGCCGGGGAGATCGGGGGGAAAAACTGTTTTTT
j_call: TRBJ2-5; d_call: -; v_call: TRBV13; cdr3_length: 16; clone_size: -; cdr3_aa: CASSLGSGVGQETQYF; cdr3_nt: TGTGCCAGCAGCTTGGGGAGCGGAGTCGGCCAAGAGACCCAGTACTTC
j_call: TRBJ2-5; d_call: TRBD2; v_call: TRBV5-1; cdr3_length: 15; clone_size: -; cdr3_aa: CASNSLAGRRETQYF; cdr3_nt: TGCGCCAGCAACTCGTTAGCGGGAAGGCGGGAGACCCAGTACTTC
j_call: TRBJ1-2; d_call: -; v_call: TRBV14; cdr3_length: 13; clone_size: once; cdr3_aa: CASSPRTADGYTF; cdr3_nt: TGTGCCAGCAGCCCTAGGACAGCTGATGGCTACACCTTC
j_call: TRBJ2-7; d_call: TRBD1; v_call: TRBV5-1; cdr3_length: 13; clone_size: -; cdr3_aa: CASSRDRESEQYF; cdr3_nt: TGCGCCAGCAGTAGGGACAGGGAGAGCGAGCAGTACTTC
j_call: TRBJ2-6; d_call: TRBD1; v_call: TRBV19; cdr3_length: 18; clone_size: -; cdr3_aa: CASSDRDRGGPGANVLTF; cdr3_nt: TGTGCCAGTAGTGACAGGGACAGGGGAGGGCCTGGGGCCAACGTCCTGACTTTC
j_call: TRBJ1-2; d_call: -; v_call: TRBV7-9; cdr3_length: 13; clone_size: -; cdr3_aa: CASSLSTTGGYTF; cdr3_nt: TGTGCCAGCAGCCTATCGACAACCGGAGGCTACACCTTC
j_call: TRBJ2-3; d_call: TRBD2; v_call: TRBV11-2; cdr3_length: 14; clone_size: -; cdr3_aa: CASSVSGRRDTQYF; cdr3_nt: TGTGCCAGCAGCGTTAGCGGGAGAAGAGATACGCAGTATTTT
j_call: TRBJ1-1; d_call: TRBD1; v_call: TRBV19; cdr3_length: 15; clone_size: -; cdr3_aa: CASSTRTGRNTEAFF; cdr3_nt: TGTGCCAGTAGTACCCGGACAGGGCGAAATACTGAAGCTTTCTTT
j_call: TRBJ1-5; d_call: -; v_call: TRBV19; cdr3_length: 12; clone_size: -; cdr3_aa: CASSIGGQPQHF; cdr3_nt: TGTGCCAGTAGTATCGGAGGTCAGCCCCAGCATTTT